Each of the 6 T cell receptor beta chains below was sequenced from the same sample in a study of radiation and T cells in renal cell carcinoma. Repertoires were generated with immunoSEQ multiplex PCR, while TCRdb's copy carries only in-frame clones and drops some. Of some 20,000 clones listed, 40% to 55% are singletons. Treatment of the sample: 15 Gy SBRT to primary tumor, nephrectomy 4 weeks later. This sample comprised tumor tissue, obtained from a patient whose treatment included radiotherapy and nephrectomy. The receptors come from a woman in her forties or fifties with renal cell carcinoma.

There are a few counts of this clone. The J gene is TRBJ1-4, the V gene TRBV6-1; maybe TRBD1 (5 bases). The V gene's germline CDR1 is MNHNS and CDR2 SASEGT. V shed 3 bases and J shed 0 bases, with 11 bases lying between them. This CDR3 is 16 amino acids long. In DNA, the CDR3 is TGTGCCAGCAGTGAGGCCGCGGGGGCAACTAATGAAAAACTGTTTTTT. Protein: CASSEAAGATNEKLFF.

This clone was recorded a few times. CDR3 loop: CASYGGNQPQHF. The CDR3 DNA is TGTGCCAGCTATGGGGGCAATCAGCCCCAGCATTTT. The chain uses TRBV6-1 and TRBJ1-5; D gene unclear. V was pared by 8 bases and J by 2 bases, with 7 bases between. Germline lookup yields CDR1 MNHNS and CDR2 SASEGT. CDR3 length equals 12 residues.

Regarding this clone: At one boundary the junction diverges from the germline segment, which might be a read error. The rearrangement uses TRBV7-9 and TRBJ2-4; no reliable D call. Looked up from germline, CDR1 is SEHNR and CDR2 is FQNEAQ (reference sequence). This CDR3 is 14 amino acids long. CDR3 DNA sequence: TGTGCCAGCAGCTTAGGCCTCGCCAATAACATTCAGTACTTC. Its translation is CASSLGLANNIQYF.

The chain employs TRBV30 and TRBJ2-1; D gene unclear. The germline V and J ends were trimmed by 3 bases and 5 bases, with 5 bases remaining between them. In germline, CDR1 is GTSNPN, CDR2 SVGIG (reference sequence). There are 11 residues in the CDR3. The CDR3 loop reads CAWRGNNEQFF. The CDR3 DNA is TGTGCCTGGAGGGGTAACAATGAGCAGTTCTTC.

The rearrangement uses TRBV4-1 and TRBJ1-5; the D is unclear. The V end was cut by 7 bases, the J end by 3 bases, with 16 bases between. The CDR3 loop spans 15 amino acids. In germline, CDR1 is MGHRA, CDR2 YSYEKL. The CDR3, as DNA: TGCGCCAGCAAGGCAGCGGAGGAGTTCAATCAGCCCCAGCATTTT. It translates to CASKAAEEFNQPQHF.

This rearrangement joins TRBV7-2 to TRBJ1-4; TRBD1 might be the D (6 bases). Germline CDR1 and CDR2: SGHTA and FQGNSA. This CDR3 is built from 13 residues. The germline V and J ends were trimmed by 7 bases and 6 bases, with 12 bases remaining between them. The CDR3 DNA follows: TGTGCCAGCAACCAGGGGCGGCATGAAAAACTGTTTTTT. This translates into CASNQGRHEKLFF.